The next 18 T cell receptor beta chains were all read from a single sample in a study of T cells after yellow fever vaccination. TCRdb redid the calling of the 5' RACE reads with MiXCR, one entry per CDR3 protein. The sample has about 240,000 distinct CDR3 sequences; 6.9% are singletons. Here the sequenced sample was CD4+ T cells sorted from PBMCs, taken 15 days after the yellow fever booster vaccination. All receptors come from a young man who received the YFV17D yellow fever vaccine.

V is TRBV19 and J is TRBJ2-5; 7 bases match TRBD1. Germline V lookup: CDR1 LNHDA, CDR2 SQIVND (reference sequence). The junction had 6 bases not matched to a gene; V was cut back by 6 bases and J by 5 bases. The CDR3 contains 13 residues. The CDR3 loop reads CASRRQGVETQYF. The CDR3 bases are TGTGCCAGTAGAAGACAGGGAGTGGAGACCCAGTACTTC.

This clonotype has only a few counts. This chain connects TRBV20-1 to TRBJ2-3, with TRBD2 as a possible D gene (6 bases). CDR1 DFQATT and CDR2 SNEGSKA come from the germline V gene (reference sequence). This CDR3 contains 13 residues. CDR3 in DNA: TGCATGACTAGTCCGTCCCTCAGTGATACGCAGTATTTT. Translated: CMTSPSLSDTQYF.

For this clonotype: Its ends do not fully match the called genes, so a read error is possible. The chain recombines TRBV10-1 with TRBJ2-3; D not certain. Germline assignment: CDR1 WNHNN and CDR2 SYGVQD (reference sequence). The length of the CDR3 is 14 residues. The CDR3: CSSSQTQVTDTQYF. The CDR3 DNA sequence: TGCTCCAGCAGCCAGACCCAGGTCACAGATACGCAGTATTTT.

This clonotype was found many times. The CDR3 DNA sequence: TGTGCCATCAGTGATACAGGGCCCTACGAGCAGTACTTC. It translates to CAISDTGPYEQYF. The chain uses TRBV10-3 and TRBJ2-7; maybe TRBD1 (6 bases). With 3 bases removed from V and 2 bases from J, the gap between germline ends came to 8 bases. Germline CDR1 reads ENHRY; CDR2 reads SYGVKD. The length of the CDR3 is 13 residues.

The chain employs TRBV15 and TRBJ2-1; D is unclear. V was trimmed by 2 bases and J by 8 bases, leaving 10 bases between them. Germline V lookup: CDR1 LNHNV, CDR2 YYDKDF (reference sequence). The CDR3 has 13 amino acids. This CDR3 is CATSRPLTHEQFF. CDR3 bases: TGTGCCACCAGCAGACCCCTAACGCATGAGCAGTTCTTC.

This clonotype was recorded a few times. The CDR3: CATSDLPRAGPRANYGYTF. The CDR3 DNA reads as TGTGCCACCAGTGATTTGCCCAGGGCCGGGCCAAGAGCTAACTATGGCTACACCTTC. This rearrangement joins TRBV24-1 to TRBJ1-2; possible D gene TRBD1, 5 bases. The ends were cut back, 0 bases at V and 0 bases at J, with 19 bases in the middle. The CDR3 spans 19 residues. Germline assignment: CDR1 KGHDR and CDR2 SFDVKD.

The V gene is TRBV11-2, the J gene TRBJ2-7; possibly TRBD1 or TRBD2 for D (6 bases each). V dropped 5 bases and J dropped 2 bases, with 13 bases sitting between them. The CDR3 loop spans 14 amino acids. Germline CDR1 and CDR2: SGHAT and FQNNGV. CDR3 protein: CASSKGGGPYEQYF. CDR3 DNA sequence: TGTGCCAGCAGCAAAGGAGGGGGGCCCTACGAGCAGTACTTC.

V and J are TRBV18 and TRBJ2-2; 10 positions match TRBD2. The CDR3 is made up of 18 amino acids. Germline lookup yields CDR1 KGHSH and CDR2 LQKENI. With V trimmed by 4 bases and J by 1 base, 9 bases remained unmatched. CDR3 coding DNA: TGTGCCAGCTCACGGGGCGCACTAGCGGGAAGGAACACCGGGGAGCTGTTTTTT. It translates to CASSRGALAGRNTGELFF. The full variable domain, with the rest looked up from reference TRBV18 and TRBJ2-2, is NAGVMQNPRHLVRRRGQEARLRCSPMKGHSHVYWYRQLPEEGLKFMVYLQKENIIDESGMPKERFSAEFPKEGPSILRIQQVVRGDSAAYFCASSRGALAGRNTGELFFGEGSRLTVL.

This clonotype appeared many times. The rearrangement uses TRBV29-1 and TRBJ2-1; 8 bases agree with TRBD2. The CDR3 runs to 11 residues. The V gene's germline CDR1 is SQVTM and CDR2 ANQGSEA. Written as DNA, the CDR3 is TGCAAACGTCCGGGAGGGACTGAGCAGTTCTTC. It yields the protein CKRPGGTEQFF.

In this sample, this clonotype turned up many times. V and J are TRBV7-2 and TRBJ2-5; no reliable D call. CDR1 and CDR2 from the germline V gene are SGHTA and FQGNSA. The germline V and J ends were trimmed by 2 bases and 5 bases, with 12 bases remaining between them. The length of the CDR3 is 14 residues. The CDR3 coding sequence is TGTGCCAGCAGCTTAAACGGCTACGGGGAGACCCAGTACTTC. Protein: CASSLNGYGETQYF.

J is TRBJ2-7 and V is TRBV5-1, with D perhaps matching TRBD1 (6 bases). V shed 1 base and J shed 8 bases, with 19 bases lying between them. Per germline, CDR1 SGHRS and CDR2 YFSETQ. The CDR3 extends over 15 amino acids. The CDR3 sequence: CASSLTGFGSRKQYF. CDR3 DNA: TGCGCCAGCAGCTTGACAGGGTTTGGTTCTCGGAAGCAGTACTTC.

This clonotype appeared a few times. The V gene is TRBV7-2, the J gene TRBJ2-5; tentatively, D is TRBD2 (5 bases). V was cut by 1 base and J by 1 base, with 10 bases left in between. The CDR3 runs to 15 residues. Germline CDR1 and CDR2: SGHTA and FQGNSA. CDR3 nucleotides: TGTGCCAGCAGCTTAGTGCTAGCTCTCCAAGAGACCCAGTACTTC. Residues: CASSLVLALQETQYF. Using reference TRBV7-2 and TRBJ2-5 for the parts outside the CDR3, the full variable domain is GAGVSQSPSNKVTEKGKDVELRCDPISGHTALYWYRQSLGQGLEFLIYFQGNSAPDKSGLPSDRFSAERTGGSVSTLTIQRTQQEDSAVYLCASSLVLALQETQYFGPGTRLLVL.

Worth noting for this clonotype: This could be a read error, since a much larger clone is one nucleotide away. This chain joins TRBV9 and TRBJ2-1; TRBD2 matches at 9 bases. Germline loops: CDR1 SGDLS, CDR2 YYNGEE. This CDR3 comprises 15 residues. CDR3: CARSVGGTSSNEQFF. CDR3 coding DNA: TGTGCCAGAAGCGTAGGGGGGACTAGCTCCAATGAGCAGTTCTTC.

This clonotype occurred a few times. This chain joins TRBV7-2 and TRBJ1-4, with 7 bases that match TRBD1. The CDR3 is made up of 13 amino acids. Losses at the gene ends were 3 bases for V and 8 bases for J; bases not matched to a gene: 3. Germline CDR1 SGHTA, CDR2 FQGNSA. CDR3 in DNA: TGTGCCAGCAGCTTGACAGGGTGGGAAAAACTGTTTTTT. This codes for CASSLTGWEKLFF.

This clonotype has just a few counts. The chain combines TRBV5-6 with TRBJ2-2; D unresolved. The CDR3 loop spans 13 amino acids. Between the trimmed V and J ends, which lost 4 bases and 6 bases, there was a span of 10 bases. The germline V gene has CDR1 SGHDT and CDR2 YYEEEE. The CDR3 reads CASSPRIAGELFF. In nucleotides, the CDR3 is TGTGCCAGCAGCCCCCGAATCGCCGGGGAGCTGTTTTTT. The complete variable domain, with remaining parts taken from reference TRBV5-6 and TRBJ2-2, reads DAGVTQSPTHLIKTRGQQVTLRCSPKSGHDTVSWYQQALGQGPQFIFQYYEEEERQRGNFPDRFSGHQFPNYSSELNVNALLLGDSALYLCASSPRIAGELFFGEGSRLTVL.

The V call is TRBV5-1, the J call TRBJ2-1; perhaps TRBD1 as D (6 bases). Germline assignment: CDR1 SGHRS and CDR2 YFSETQ. Trimming removed 3 bases at V and 11 bases at J, with 15 bases between. The CDR3 extends over 13 amino acids. CDR3: CASSSINRDQQFF. In nucleotides, the CDR3 is TGCGCCAGCAGCTCCATTAACAGGGATCAGCAGTTCTTC.

This clonotype was seen a handful of times. The chain carries TRBV4-3 and TRBJ2-2; perhaps TRBD1 as D (6 bases). The V gene's germline CDR1 is LGHNA and CDR2 YSLEER. V lost 4 bases and J lost 0, with 15 bases in between. The CDR3 loop spans 17 amino acids. The CDR3, as DNA: TGCGCCAGCAGCCCCATAGCTGGGACAACGAACACCGGGGAGCTGTTTTTT. Protein sequence: CASSPIAGTTNTGELFF.

This clonotype has more than one count but fewer than ten. The CDR3 spells CASSLAPGGGPSAFF. CDR3 coding DNA: TGTGCCAGCAGCTTAGCCCCAGGGGGCGGACCTTCAGCTTTCTTT. The V call is TRBV7-2, the J call TRBJ1-1; 8 bases agree with TRBD1. The ends lost 0 bases at V and 10 bases at J; junction bases unmatched: 10. Germline V gives CDR1 SGHTA, CDR2 FQGNSA. The CDR3 sequence is 15 residues long.